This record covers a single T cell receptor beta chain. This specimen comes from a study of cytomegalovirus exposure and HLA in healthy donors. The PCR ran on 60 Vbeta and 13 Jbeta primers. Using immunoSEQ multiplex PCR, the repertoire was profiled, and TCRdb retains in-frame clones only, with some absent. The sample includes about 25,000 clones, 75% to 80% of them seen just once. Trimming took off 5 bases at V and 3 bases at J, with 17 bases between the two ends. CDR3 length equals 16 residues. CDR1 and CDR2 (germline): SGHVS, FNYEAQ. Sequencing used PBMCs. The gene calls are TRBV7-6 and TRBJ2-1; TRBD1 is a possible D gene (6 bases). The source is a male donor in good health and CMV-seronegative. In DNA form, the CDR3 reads TGTGCCAGCAGCGAACAGGGTTTAGGTCTCTACAATGAGCAGTTCTTC. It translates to CASSEQGLGLYNEQFF.